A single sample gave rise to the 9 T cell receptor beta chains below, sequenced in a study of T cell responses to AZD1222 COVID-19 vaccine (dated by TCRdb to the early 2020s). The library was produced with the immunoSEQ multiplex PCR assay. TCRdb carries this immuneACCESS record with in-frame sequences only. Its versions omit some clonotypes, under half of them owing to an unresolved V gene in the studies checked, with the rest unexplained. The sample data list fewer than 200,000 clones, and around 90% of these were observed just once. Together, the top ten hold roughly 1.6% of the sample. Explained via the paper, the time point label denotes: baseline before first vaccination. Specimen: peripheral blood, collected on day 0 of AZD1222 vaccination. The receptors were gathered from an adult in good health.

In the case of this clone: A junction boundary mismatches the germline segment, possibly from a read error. CDR3 DNA sequence: TGTGCTAGCAGCTTGGGACAGGGGGGGTCCTACGAGCAGTACTTC. It specifies CASSLGQGGSYEQYF. The rearrangement links TRBV7-7 to TRBJ2-7, with 11 nucleotides matching TRBD1. Looked up from germline, CDR1 is SSHAT and CDR2 is FNYEAQ (reference sequence). The CDR3 covers 15 residues.

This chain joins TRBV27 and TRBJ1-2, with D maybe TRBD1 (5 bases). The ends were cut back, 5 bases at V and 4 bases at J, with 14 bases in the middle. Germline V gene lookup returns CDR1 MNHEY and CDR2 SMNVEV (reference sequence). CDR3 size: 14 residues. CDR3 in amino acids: CASSAGHRRYGYTF. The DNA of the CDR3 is TGTGCCAGCAGTGCCGGACATCGACGCTATGGCTACACCTTC.

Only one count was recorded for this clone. The CDR3 region has the DNA TGTGCCAGCAGCTACGACATAACCTACGAGCAGTACTTC. It is translated as CASSYDITYEQYF. The V gene is TRBV7-2, the J gene TRBJ2-7; D remains ambiguous. The CDR3 length is 13 residues. Germline V gene data show CDR1 as SGHTA and CDR2 as FQGNSA. V was shortened by 4 bases and J by 2 bases, with 9 bases between the two germline ends.

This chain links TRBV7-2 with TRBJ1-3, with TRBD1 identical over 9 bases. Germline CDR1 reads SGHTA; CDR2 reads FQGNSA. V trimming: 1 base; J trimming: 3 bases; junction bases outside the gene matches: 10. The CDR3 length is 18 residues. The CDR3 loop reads CASSLGGTGTSYGNTIYF. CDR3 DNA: TGTGCCAGCAGCTTAGGTGGGACAGGGACCTCTTATGGAAACACCATATATTTT.

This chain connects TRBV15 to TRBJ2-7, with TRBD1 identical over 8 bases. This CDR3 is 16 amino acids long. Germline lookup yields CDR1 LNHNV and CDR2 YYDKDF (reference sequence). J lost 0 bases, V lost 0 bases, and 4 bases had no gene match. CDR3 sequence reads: CATSRERQGASYEQYF. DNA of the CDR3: TGTGCCACCAGCAGAGAAAGGCAGGGGGCCTCCTACGAGCAGTACTTC.

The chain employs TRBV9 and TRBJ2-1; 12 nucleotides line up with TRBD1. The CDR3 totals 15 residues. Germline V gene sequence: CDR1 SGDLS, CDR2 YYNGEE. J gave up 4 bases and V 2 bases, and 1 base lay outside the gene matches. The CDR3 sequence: CASSVGQGAYNEQFF. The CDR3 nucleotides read TGTGCCAGCAGCGTGGGACAGGGGGCTTACAATGAGCAGTTCTTC.

The CDR3 DNA reads as TGTGCCAGCAGTGTGGACAGGTTGGGGGAGCAGTACTTC. As protein: CASSVDRLGEQYF. This chain joins TRBV2 and TRBJ2-7; 7 bases align to TRBD1. Germline assignment: CDR1 SNHLY and CDR2 FYNNEI. Losses at the gene ends were 4 bases for V and 7 bases for J; bases not matched to a gene: 7. The CDR3 extends over 13 amino acids. Supplemented by reference TRBV2 and TRBJ2-7, the full variable domain reads EPEVTQTPSHQVTQMGQEVILRCVPISNHLYFYWYRQILGQKVEFLVSFYNNEISEKSEIFDDQFSVERPDGSNFTLKIRSTKLEDSAMYFCASSVDRLGEQYFGPGTRLTVT.

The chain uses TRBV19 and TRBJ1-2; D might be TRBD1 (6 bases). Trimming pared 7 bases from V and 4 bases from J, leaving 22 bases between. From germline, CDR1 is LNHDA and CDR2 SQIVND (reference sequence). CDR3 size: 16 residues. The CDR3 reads CASTPIGGASGYGYTF. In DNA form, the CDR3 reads TGTGCCAGTACCCCAATTGGGGGGGCGTCCGGCTATGGCTACACCTTC.

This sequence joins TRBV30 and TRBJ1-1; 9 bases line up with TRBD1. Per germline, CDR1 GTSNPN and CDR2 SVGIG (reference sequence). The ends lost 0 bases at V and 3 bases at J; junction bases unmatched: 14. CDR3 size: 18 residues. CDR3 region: CAWSVLSANRGPYTEAFF. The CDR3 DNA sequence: TGTGCCTGGAGTGTACTATCCGCAAACAGGGGGCCATACACTGAAGCTTTCTTT.